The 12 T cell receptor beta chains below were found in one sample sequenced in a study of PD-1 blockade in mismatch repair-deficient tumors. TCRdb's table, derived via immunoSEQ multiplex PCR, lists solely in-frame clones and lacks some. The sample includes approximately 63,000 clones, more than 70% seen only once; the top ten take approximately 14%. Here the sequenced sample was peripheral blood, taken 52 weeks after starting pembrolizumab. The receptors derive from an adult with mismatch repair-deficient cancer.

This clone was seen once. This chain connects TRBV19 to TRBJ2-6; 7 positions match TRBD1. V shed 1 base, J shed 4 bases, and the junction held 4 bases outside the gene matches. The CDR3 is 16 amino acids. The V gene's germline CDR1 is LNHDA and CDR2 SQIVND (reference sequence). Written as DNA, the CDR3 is TGTGCCAGTAGTATAGTTGAGGGGGCGGGGGCCAACGTCCTGACTTTC. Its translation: CASSIVEGAGANVLTF. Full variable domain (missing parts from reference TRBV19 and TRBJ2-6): DGGITQSPKYLFRKEGQNVTLSCEQNLNHDAMYWYRQDPGQGLRLIYYSQIVNDFQKGDIAEGYSVSREKKESFPLTVTSAQKNPTAFYLCASSIVEGAGANVLTFGAGSRLTVL.

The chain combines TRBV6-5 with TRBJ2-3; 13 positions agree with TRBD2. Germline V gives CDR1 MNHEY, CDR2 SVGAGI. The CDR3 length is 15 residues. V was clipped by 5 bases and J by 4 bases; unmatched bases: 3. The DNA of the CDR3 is TGTGCCAGCAGTCGGACTAGCGGGAGCCCAGATACGCAGTATTTT. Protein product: CASSRTSGSPDTQYF.

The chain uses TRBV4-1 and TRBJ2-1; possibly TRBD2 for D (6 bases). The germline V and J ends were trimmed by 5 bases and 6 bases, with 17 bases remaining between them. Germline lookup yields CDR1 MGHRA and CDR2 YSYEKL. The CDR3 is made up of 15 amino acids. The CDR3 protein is CASSDTSRKTNEQFF. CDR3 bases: TGCGCCAGCAGCGATACTAGCAGGAAAACCAATGAGCAGTTCTTC.

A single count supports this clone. The CDR3 loop reads CASSPRGGFVYEQYF. The CDR3, as DNA: TGTGCCAGCAGCCCGCGAGGGGGGTTTGTCTACGAGCAGTACTTC. The chain couples TRBV7-9 to TRBJ2-7; D possibly matches TRBD1 or TRBD2 (6 bases each). This CDR3 contains 15 residues. The germline V and J ends were trimmed by 5 bases and 3 bases, with 17 bases remaining between them. Germline V gene sequence: CDR1 SEHNR, CDR2 FQNEAQ (reference sequence).

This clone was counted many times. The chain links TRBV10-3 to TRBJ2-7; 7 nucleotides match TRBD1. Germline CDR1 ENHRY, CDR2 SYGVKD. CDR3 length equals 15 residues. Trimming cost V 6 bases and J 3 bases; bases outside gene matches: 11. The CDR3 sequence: CAIRDPQGTYYEQYF. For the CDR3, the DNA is TGTGCCATCAGAGACCCACAGGGGACCTACTACGAGCAGTACTTC.

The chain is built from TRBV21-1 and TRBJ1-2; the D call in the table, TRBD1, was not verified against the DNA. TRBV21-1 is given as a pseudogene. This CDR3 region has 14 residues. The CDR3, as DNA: TGTGCCAGCAGCAAAGGGGGTTGGGGGCTCGGCTACACCTTC. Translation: CASSKGGWGLGYTF.

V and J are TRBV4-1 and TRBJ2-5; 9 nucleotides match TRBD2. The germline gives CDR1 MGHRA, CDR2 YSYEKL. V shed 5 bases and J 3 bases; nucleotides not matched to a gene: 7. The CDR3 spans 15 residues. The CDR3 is CASSVAGVWEETQYF. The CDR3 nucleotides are TGCGCCAGCAGCGTAGCGGGAGTCTGGGAAGAGACCCAGTACTTC.

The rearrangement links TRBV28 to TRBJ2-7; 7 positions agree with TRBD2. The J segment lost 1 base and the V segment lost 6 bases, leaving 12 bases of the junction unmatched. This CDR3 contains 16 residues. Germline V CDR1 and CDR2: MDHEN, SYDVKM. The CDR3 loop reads CASSSAGLVVSYEQYF. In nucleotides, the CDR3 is TGTGCCAGCAGCTCTGCTGGACTAGTGGTTTCCTACGAGCAGTACTTC.

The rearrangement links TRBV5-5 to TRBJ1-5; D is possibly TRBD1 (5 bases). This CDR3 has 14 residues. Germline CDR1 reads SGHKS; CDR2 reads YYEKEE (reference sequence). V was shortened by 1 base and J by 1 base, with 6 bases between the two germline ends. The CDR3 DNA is TGTGCCAGCAGCTTGAGGGACAGCAATCAGCCCCAGCATTTT. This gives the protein CASSLRDSNQPQHF.

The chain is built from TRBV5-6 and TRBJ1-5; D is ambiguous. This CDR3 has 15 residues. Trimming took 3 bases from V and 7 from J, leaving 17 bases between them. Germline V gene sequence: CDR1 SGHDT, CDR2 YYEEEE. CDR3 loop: CASSSGSLSNQPQHF. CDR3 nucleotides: TGTGCCAGCAGCTCCGGGTCCTTATCAAACCAGCCCCAGCATTTT.

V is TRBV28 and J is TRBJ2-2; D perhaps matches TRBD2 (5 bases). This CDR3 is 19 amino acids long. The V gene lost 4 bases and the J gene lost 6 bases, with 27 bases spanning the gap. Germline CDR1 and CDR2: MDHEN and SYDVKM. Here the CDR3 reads CASSSSRVQYPRSPGELFF. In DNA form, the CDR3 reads TGTGCCAGCAGTTCCTCGCGGGTACAGTACCCCCGATCCCCCGGGGAGCTGTTTTTT.

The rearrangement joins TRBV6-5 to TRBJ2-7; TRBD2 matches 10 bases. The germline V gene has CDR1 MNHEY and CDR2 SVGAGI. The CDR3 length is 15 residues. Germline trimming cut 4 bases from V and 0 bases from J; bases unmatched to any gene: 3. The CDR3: CASSLLAGSSYEQYF. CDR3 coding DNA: TGTGCCAGCAGTTTACTAGCGGGGAGCTCCTACGAGCAGTACTTC.